A single sample gave rise to the 3 T cell receptor beta chains below, sequenced in a study of blood T cell repertoires in COVID-19. Profiled with immunoSEQ multiplex PCR; TCRdb holds only in-frame clones, not every one. Of 71,000 or so clones listed, 90% are singletons. The sample consisted of peripheral blood. Every receptor here comes from a woman aged 18-29 years with acute or convalescent COVID-19.

V usage is TRBV19 and J usage is TRBJ2-5; D is ambiguous. Germline CDR1 and CDR2: LNHDA and SQIVND (reference sequence). V lost 1 base to trimming and J lost 3 bases, with 6 bases between them. The CDR3 runs to 13 residues. The CDR3, as DNA: TGTGCCAGTAGTATAGCGCTAAAAGAGACCCAGTACTTC. It is translated as CASSIALKETQYF.

The chain joins TRBV4-1 to TRBJ1-1; D not resolved. Trimming shortened V by 0 bases and J by 2 bases, and 7 bases separated the two germline ends. Per the germline V gene, CDR1 is MGHRA and CDR2 is YSYEKL. The length of the CDR3 is 14 residues. The DNA of the CDR3 is TGCGCCAGCAGCCAAGACAGAGGTAACACTGAAGCTTTCTTT. Its translation is CASSQDRGNTEAFF.

The V gene is TRBV5-4, the J gene TRBJ2-5; TRBD2 agrees at 9 bases. The CDR3 consists of 18 residues. J gave up 2 bases and V 0 bases, and 11 bases lay outside the gene matches. CDR1 is SGHNT, CDR2 YYREEE, per germline (reference sequence). The CDR3 nucleotides are TGTGCCAGCAGCTTGGGCGGAGCGGGAGGCGGGAGGCAAGAGACCCAGTACTTC. Residues: CASSLGGAGGGRQETQYF.